This T cell receptor beta chain comes out of a study of cytomegalovirus exposure and HLA in healthy donors. Study at large: Inside one of the first data releases sat about 85 million unique TCRs taken from HLA-typed donors.

The PCR used 60 Vbeta and 13 Jbeta primers. Profiled with immunoSEQ multiplex PCR; TCRdb holds only in-frame clones, not every one. The table includes 150,000 to 200,000 clones, around 85% detected once. The sequence was collected from a human donor in good health. Sequencing was carried out using PBMCs.

CDR3 DNA sequence: TGTGCCACCAGCAGAGGGAATACCGGGACTGCCCTGGGAAATGAGCAGTTCTTC. As protein: CATSRGNTGTALGNEQFF. The chain is built from TRBV15 and TRBJ2-1; D possibly corresponds to TRBD2 (6 bases). Germline V lookup: CDR1 LNHNV, CDR2 YYDKDF (reference sequence). The CDR3 totals 18 residues. V lost 1 base and J lost 7, with 23 bases in between.